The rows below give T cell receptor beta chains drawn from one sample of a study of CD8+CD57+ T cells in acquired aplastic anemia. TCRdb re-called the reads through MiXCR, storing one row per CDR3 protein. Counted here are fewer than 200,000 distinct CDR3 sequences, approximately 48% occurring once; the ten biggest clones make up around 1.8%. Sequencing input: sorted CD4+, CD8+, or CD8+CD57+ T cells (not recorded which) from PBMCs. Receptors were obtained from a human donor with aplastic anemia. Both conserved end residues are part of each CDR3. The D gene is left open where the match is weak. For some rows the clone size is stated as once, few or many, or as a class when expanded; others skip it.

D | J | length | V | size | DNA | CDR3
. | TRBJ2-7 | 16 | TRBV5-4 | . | TGTGCCAGCAGCTTAGGAGGGGGGCGTCGTTTCTACGAGCAGTACTTC | CASSLGGGRRFYEQYF
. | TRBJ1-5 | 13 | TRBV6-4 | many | TGTGCCAGCAGTGACACAGCCCGGGAGCCCCAGCATTTT | CASSDTAREPQHF
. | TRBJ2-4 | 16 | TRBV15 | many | TGTGCCACCAGCGGAGGGGGGGGCGGCGGAGCAAACATTCAGTACTTC | CATSGGGGGGANIQYF
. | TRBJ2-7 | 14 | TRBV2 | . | TGTGCCAGCCAACTGACAGCCCGAACGAGGGAGCAGTACTTC | CASQLTARTREQYF
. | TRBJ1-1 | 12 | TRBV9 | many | TGTGCCAGCAGCGTAGTTAACACTGAAGCTTTCTTT | CASSVVNTEAFF
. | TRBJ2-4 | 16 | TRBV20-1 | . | TGCAGTGCTAGTCCCGATCTAGATCTAGCCAAAAACATTCAGTACTTC | CSASPDLDLAKNIQYF
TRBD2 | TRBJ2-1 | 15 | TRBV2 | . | TGTGCCAGCAGTGAGGTCCTAGCGGGTTACAATGAGCAGTTCTTC | CASSEVLAGYNEQFF
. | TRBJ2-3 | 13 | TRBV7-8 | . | TGTGCCAGCAGCTTAGAGACCACAGATACGCAGTATTTT | CASSLETTDTQYF
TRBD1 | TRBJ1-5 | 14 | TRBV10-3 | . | TGTGCCATCGGGAAGGGACAGAACAATCAGCCCCAGCATTTT | CAIGKGQNNQPQHF
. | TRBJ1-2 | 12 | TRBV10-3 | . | TGTGCCATCAGTGAGAATGGCTATGGCTACACCTTC | CAISENGYGYTF
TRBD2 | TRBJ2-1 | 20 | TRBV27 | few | TGTGCCAGCAGTTTATCTAGGCTAGCGGGGGCATTGAGCTCCTACAATGAGCAGTTCTTC | CASSLSRLAGALSSYNEQFF
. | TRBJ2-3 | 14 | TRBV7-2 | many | TGTGCCAGCAGCCGAAACGGAGACACAGATACGCAGTATTTT | CASSRNGDTDTQYF
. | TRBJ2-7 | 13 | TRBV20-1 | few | TGCAGTGCTAGAGGAGACACCTCCTACGAGCAGTACTTC | CSARGDTSYEQYF
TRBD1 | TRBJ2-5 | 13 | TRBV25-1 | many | TGTGCCACTTCGACAGGGGCACTTGAGACCCAGTACTTC | CATSTGALETQYF
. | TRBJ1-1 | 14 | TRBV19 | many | TGTGCCAGTAGTTCGAGGGGCCCGAACACTGAAGCTTTCTTT | CASSSRGPNTEAFF
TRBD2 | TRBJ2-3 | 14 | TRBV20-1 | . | TGCAGTGCTGACCCTAGCGGGGGGACAGATACGCAGTATTTT | CSADPSGGTDTQYF
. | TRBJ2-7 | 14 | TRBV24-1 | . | TGTGCCACCAGTGATTTGGACAGACCTTACGAGCAGTACTTC | CATSDLDRPYEQYF
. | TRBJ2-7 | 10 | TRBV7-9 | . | TGTGCCAGCAGCTCCCGGGAGCAGTACTTC | CASSSREQYF
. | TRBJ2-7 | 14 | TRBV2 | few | TGTGCCAGCAGCTACGACAGGAACTCCTACGAGCAGTACTTC | CASSYDRNSYEQYF
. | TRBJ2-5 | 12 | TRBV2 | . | TGTGCCAGCGGGACATTGAAAGAGACCCAGTACTTC | CASGTLKETQYF
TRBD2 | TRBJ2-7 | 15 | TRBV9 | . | TGTGCCAGCAGTGCCTCTGCGGGAGTCGTCTACGAGCAGTACTTC | CASSASAGVVYEQYF
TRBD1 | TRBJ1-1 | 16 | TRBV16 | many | TGTGCCAGCAGTCACCGGGACAGGGTCATTAGGACTGAAGCTTTCTTT | CASSHRDRVIRTEAFF
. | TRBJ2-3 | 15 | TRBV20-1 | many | TGCAGTGCTAGTCGGGGGGCCCGTAGCACAGATACGCAGTATTTT | CSASRGARSTDTQYF
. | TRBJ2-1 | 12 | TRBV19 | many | TGTGCCAGTAGAGGTAAGGGGAGTGAGCAGTTCTTC | CASRGKGSEQFF
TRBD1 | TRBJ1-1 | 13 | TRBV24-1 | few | TGTGCCACCAGAAGACAGGGTAGTACTGAAGCTTTCTTT | CATRRQGSTEAFF
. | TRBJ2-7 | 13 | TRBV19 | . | TGTGCCAGTAGTATATGGGGTTCCTACGAGCAGTACTTC | CASSIWGSYEQYF
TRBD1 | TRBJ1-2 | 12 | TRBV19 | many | TGTGCCAGTACGGGACAGATCTATGGCTACACCTTC | CASTGQIYGYTF
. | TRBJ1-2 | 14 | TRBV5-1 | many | TGCGCCAGCAGCTCCCAGAATACAAACTATGGCTACACCTTC | CASSSQNTNYGYTF
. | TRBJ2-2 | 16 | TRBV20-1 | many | TGCAGTGCTAGAGCGGGTCGTCGAATGAACACCGGGGAGCTGTTTTTT | CSARAGRRMNTGELFF
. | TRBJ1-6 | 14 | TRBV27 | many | TGTGCCAGCAGCTCCGGGACGGGTGGCTCACCCCTCCACTTT | CASSSGTGGSPLHF
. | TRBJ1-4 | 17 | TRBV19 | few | TGTGCCAGTAGATGTCAGTCGGTTGGGAGGCAATTTGAAAAACTGTTTTTT | CASRCQSVGRQFEKLFF
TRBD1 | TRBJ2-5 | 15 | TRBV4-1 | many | TGCGCCAGCAGCCAATGGGGGACAGGCCCAGAGACCCAGTACTTC | CASSQWGTGPETQYF
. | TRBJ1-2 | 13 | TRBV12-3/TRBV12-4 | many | TGTGCCAGCAGTCCCAGGAGGAACTATGGCTACACCTTC | CASSPRRNYGYTF
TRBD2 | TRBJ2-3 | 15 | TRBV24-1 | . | TGTGCCACCTCTCTCGGGGGGGGGAGAACAGATACGCAGTATTTT | CATSLGGGRTDTQYF
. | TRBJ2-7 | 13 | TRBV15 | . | TGTGCCACCATGTCGGACGGTTCCTACGAGCAGTACTTC | CATMSDGSYEQYF
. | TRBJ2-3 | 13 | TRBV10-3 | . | TGTGCCATCAGTGAGTCCTATTCAGATACGCAGTATTTT | CAISESYSDTQYF
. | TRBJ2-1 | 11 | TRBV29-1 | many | TGCAGCGTTGACAGGGGATCCGAGCAGTTCTTC | CSVDRGSEQFF
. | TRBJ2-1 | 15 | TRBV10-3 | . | TGTGCCATCAGTGGAGGCCAGGGATTATACAATGAGCAGTTCTTC | CAISGGQGLYNEQFF
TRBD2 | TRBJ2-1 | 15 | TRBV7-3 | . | TGTGCCAGCAGCTTTGGCGGGAGGGCTAACAATGAGCAGTTCTTC | CASSFGGRANNEQFF
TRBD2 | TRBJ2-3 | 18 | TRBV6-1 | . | TGTACCAGCAGTGAAGGGTGGGGTAGCGGGGGGTACACAGATACGCAGTATTTT | CTSSEGWGSGGYTDTQYF
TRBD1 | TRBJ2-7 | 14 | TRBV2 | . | TGTGCCAGCAGTGACCGGGACAGGGGCTACGAGCAGTACTTC | CASSDRDRGYEQYF
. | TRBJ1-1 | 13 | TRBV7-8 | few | TGTGCCAGCAGCTGGCAGGGTGGCACTGAAGCTTTCTTT | CASSWQGGTEAFF
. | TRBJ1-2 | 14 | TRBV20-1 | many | TGCAGTGCTACGACGGTTGGGATTCTCTATGGCTACACCTTC | CSATTVGILYGYTF
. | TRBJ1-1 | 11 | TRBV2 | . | TGTGCCAGCAACGGACAGTTTGAAGCTTTCTTT | CASNGQFEAFF
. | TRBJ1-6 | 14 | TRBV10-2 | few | TGCGCCAGCAGGTTGTCTGAGGGTAATTCACCCCTCCACTTT | CASRLSEGNSPLHF
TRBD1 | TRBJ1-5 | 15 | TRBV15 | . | TGTGCCACCAGCAATGGACAGGGGAGCAATCAGCCCCAGCATTTT | CATSNGQGSNQPQHF
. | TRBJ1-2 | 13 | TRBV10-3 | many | TGTGCCATCAGTGAGTTGGGGGCTCCTGGCTACACCTTC | CAISELGAPGYTF
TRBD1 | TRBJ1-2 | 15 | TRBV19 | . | TGTGCCAGTTTAGGACAGGCCAGGGCTAACTATGGCTACACTTTC | CASLGQARANYGYTF
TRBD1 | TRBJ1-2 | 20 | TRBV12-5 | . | TGTGCTAGTGGTTTGGTACGAAACCCCGGGACAGGGGGGAGTAACTATGGCTACACCTTC | CASGLVRNPGTGGSNYGYTF
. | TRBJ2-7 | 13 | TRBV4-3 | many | TGCGCCAGCAGCCAAGACCCCCTTACCGAGCAGTACTTC | CASSQDPLTEQYF
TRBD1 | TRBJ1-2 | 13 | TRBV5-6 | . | TGTGCCAGCAGCCCCGACAGGGGTAAGGGCTACACCTTC | CASSPDRGKGYTF
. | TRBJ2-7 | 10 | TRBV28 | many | TGTGCCAGCAGGCGGAACGAGCAGTACTTC | CASRRNEQYF
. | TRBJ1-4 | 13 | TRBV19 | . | TGTGCCAGTAGTAACGGTCCTGGCGAAAAACTGTTTTTT | CASSNGPGEKLFF